The 23 T cell receptor beta chains given below trace back to one sample, sequenced in a study of beta chain features in type 1 diabetes (dated by TCRdb to 2016 to 2018). Library construction relied on the immunoSEQ multiplex PCR assay. The High Capacity cDNA Reverse Transcription Kit was used to reverse transcribe all of the isolated RNA, meaning that expressed TCRB transcripts were what got sequenced. In its TCRdb copy, this immuneACCESS table keeps in-frame sequences only and misses some clones. Where compared with another copy, unresolved V genes explain less than half of these, and the others have no known cause. The sample table contains 640,000 or so clones; only one count was recorded for about 14% of them. The leading ten clones occupy 0.035% to 0.045% of the sample. Overall study results and their limits: A moderate but significant shortening of TCRB CDR3 length was observed in type 1 diabetes patients in all four CD4+ subsets.

For these receptors, no antigen is known. The sample consisted of naive CD4+ T cells from blood. Per the publication, the cell subset or site label means: true naive CD4+ T cells. These receptors were taken from a man younger than 35 with type 1 diabetes.

In its sample, this clone was seen a few times. This chain joins TRBV10-1 and TRBJ2-5; TRBD1 is a possible D gene (5 bases). There are 15 residues in the CDR3. Germline CDR1 reads WNHNN; CDR2 reads SYGVQD (reference sequence). V lost 3 bases, J lost 5 bases, and 16 bases lay in between. CDR3 amino acids: CASSEGVRVLETQYF. CDR3 bases: TGCGCCAGCAGTGAAGGGGTTAGAGTTCTGGAGACCCAGTACTTC.

This clone was counted between two and nine times. The V gene is TRBV9, the J gene TRBJ2-5, with 7 positions matching TRBD1. Germline assignment: CDR1 SGDLS and CDR2 YYNGEE. J lost 5 bases, V lost 0 bases, and 10 bases had no gene match. CDR3 length: 16 amino acids. CDR3 residues: CASSVATGEFSETQYF. The CDR3 bases are TGTGCCAGCAGCGTAGCTACAGGGGAATTTTCGGAGACCCAGTACTTC.

The V and J genes are TRBV7-9 and TRBJ2-7; D might be TRBD2 (6 bases). Germline CDR1 and CDR2: SEHNR and FQNEAQ (reference sequence). V was trimmed by 5 bases and J by 3 bases, leaving 11 bases between them. CDR3 length equals 13 residues. The CDR3 spells CASSQGLIYEQYF. CDR3 bases: TGTGCCAGCAGCCAGGGACTGATCTACGAGCAGTACTTC.

The rearrangement uses TRBV18 and TRBJ1-2; TRBD1 matches at 7 bases. The length of the CDR3 is 14 residues. Per germline, CDR1 KGHSH and CDR2 LQKENI. The junction had 5 bases not matched to a gene; V was cut back by 4 bases and J by 3 bases. The CDR3 nucleotides are TGTGCCAGCTCACTCGGGACAGCAGACTATGGCTACACCTTC. Encoded protein: CASSLGTADYGYTF.

V is TRBV7-2 and J is TRBJ1-5; tentatively, D is TRBD1 (5 bases). The length of the CDR3 is 14 residues. Germline V gives CDR1 SGHTA, CDR2 FQGNSA. The V end lost 7 bases, the J end lost 4 bases, and 14 bases lay between the germline ends. The CDR3 is CASTWTGGNQPQHF. The CDR3 DNA reads TGTGCCAGCACCTGGACCGGGGGGAATCAGCCCCAGCATTTT. The entire variable domain, with the rest obtained from reference TRBV7-2 and TRBJ1-5, is as follows: GAGVSQSPSNKVTEKGKDVELRCDPISGHTALYWYRQSLGQGLEFLIYFQGNSAPDKSGLPSDRFSAERTGGSVSTLTIQRTQQEDSAVYLCASTWTGGNQPQHFGDGTRLSIL.

The chain joins TRBV25-1 to TRBJ2-7, with 8 bases matching TRBD2. Germline V gene lookup returns CDR1 MGHDK and CDR2 SYGVNS. The CDR3 totals 15 residues. V lost 4 bases, J lost 0 bases, and 5 bases stayed unmatched. CDR3 loop: CASSASGGSSYEQYF. CDR3 nucleotide sequence: TGTGCCAGCAGTGCGTCGGGGGGGAGCTCCTACGAGCAGTACTTC.

The genes are TRBV30 and TRBJ2-3, with 7 positions matching TRBD1. Germline V gene data show CDR1 as GTSNPN and CDR2 as SVGIG (reference sequence). The CDR3 length is 15 residues. With 6 bases clipped from V and 7 bases from J, the junction kept 16 bases outside the gene matches. Here the CDR3 DNA reads TGTGCCTGTGGGGGACAGTTGGGAAAGGGGAATACGCAGTATTTT. It translates to CACGGQLGKGNTQYF.

On this clone itself: The DNA is omitted, as the CDR3 cannot be located on it reliably, and the CDR3 follows TCRdb's listing. The chain is built from TRBV7-2 and TRBJ2-5; no DNA check was done on the table's D call, TRBD2. The CDR3 spans 13 amino acids, including both terminal residues. Germline V gene lookup returns CDR1 SGHTA and CDR2 FQGNSA. The CDR3 loop reads CASSLYFGETQYF.

A few counts support this clone. The chain employs TRBV7-9 and TRBJ2-7; 10 bases match TRBD1. This CDR3 comprises 16 residues. Germline lookup yields CDR1 SEHNR and CDR2 FQNEAQ (reference sequence). V trimming: 2 bases; J trimming: 6 bases; junction bases outside the gene matches: 10. In nucleotides, the CDR3 is TGTGCCAGCAGCTTACGAGGGACAGGGGAGCTTGGCGAGCAGTACTTC. This encodes CASSLRGTGELGEQYF. Together with reference TRBV7-9 and TRBJ2-7, the CDR3 gives the full variable domain: DTGVSQNPRHKITKRGQNVTFRCDPISEHNRLYWYRQTLGQGPEFLTYFQNEAQLEKSRLLSDRFSAERPKGSFSTLEIQRTEQGDSAMYLCASSLRGTGELGEQYFGPGTRLTVT.

A few counts support this clone. The V and J genes are TRBV29-1 and TRBJ1-6; D is unresolved. Germline V gene sequence: CDR1 SQVTM, CDR2 ANQGSEA. Trimming removed 4 bases from V and 9 bases from J, with 10 bases in between. CDR3 length: 12 amino acids. CDR3 bases: TGCAGCGTTGGCAGCCGGGGTTCACCCCTCCACTTT. This translates into CSVGSRGSPLHF. The entire variable domain, with the rest obtained from reference TRBV29-1 and TRBJ1-6, is as follows: SAVISQKPSRDICQRGTSLTIQCQVDSQVTMMFWYRQQPGQSLTLIATANQGSEATYESGFVIDKFPISRPNLTFSTLTVSNMSPEDSSIYLCSVGSRGSPLHFGNGTRLTVT.

This clone was observed a few times. This chain links TRBV5-1 with TRBJ1-6; 7 bases match TRBD1. V lost 4 bases, J lost 5 bases, and 9 bases stayed unmatched. The CDR3 covers 16 residues. Germline assignment: CDR1 SGHRS and CDR2 YFSETQ. The CDR3 loop reads CASSRGTVANNSPLHF. The CDR3 DNA sequence: TGCGCCAGCAGCAGAGGGACAGTGGCGAATAATTCACCCCTCCACTTT.

The chain recombines TRBV18 with TRBJ2-5, with D uncertain. The CDR3 has 15 residues. Trimming cost V 2 bases and J 2 bases, with 12 bases left between them. CDR1 and CDR2 from the germline V gene are KGHSH and LQKENI. CDR3 coding DNA: TGTGCCAGCTCACCATCAGTTGGATCGCAAGAGACCCAGTACTTC. Amino acid sequence: CASSPSVGSQETQYF.

The chain combines TRBV7-2 with TRBJ1-2; tentative D call: TRBD1 (6 bases). CDR3 length: 14 residues. Trimming took off 5 bases at V and 1 base at J, with 11 bases between the two ends. Germline values: CDR1 SGHTA, CDR2 FQGNSA. The CDR3 loop is CASSPQQGNYGYTF. The CDR3 coding sequence is TGTGCCAGCAGCCCCCAACAGGGTAACTATGGCTACACCTTC.

This chain joins TRBV7-9 and TRBJ1-6; D not certain. Germline-derived CDR1 and CDR2 are SEHNR and FQNEAQ (reference sequence). The CDR3 contains 15 residues. Trimming shortened V by 5 bases and J by 3 bases, and 11 bases separated the two germline ends. The CDR3 nucleotides read TGTGCCAGCAGCCTCGGGGATAACTATAATTCACCCCTCCACTTT. This sequence encodes CASSLGDNYNSPLHF.

This sequence joins TRBV7-2 and TRBJ1-6; 11 positions agree with TRBD1. Trimming removed 6 bases from V and 10 bases from J; junction bases left unmatched: 5. This CDR3 spans 14 amino acids. Germline V gene sequence: CDR1 SGHTA, CDR2 FQGNSA. CDR3 region: CASRPGTGGSPLHF. The CDR3 region has the DNA TGTGCCAGCAGGCCCGGGACAGGGGGATCACCCCTCCACTTT.

The chain employs TRBV5-4 and TRBJ2-7, with D possibly TRBD2 on 6 matching bases. CDR1 and CDR2 (germline): SGHNT, YYREEE (reference sequence). The CDR3 has 13 residues. Trimming took 4 bases from V and 7 from J, leaving 15 bases between them. The CDR3 DNA follows: TGTGCCAGCAGCCACGGGACTTCCCGGGAGCAGTACTTC. Translating gives CASSHGTSREQYF.

In its sample, this clone was seen a few times. This rearrangement joins TRBV4-1 to TRBJ2-7; 8 nucleotides match TRBD1. Unmatched junction bases numbered 5, after V lost 2 bases and J lost 5 bases. CDR1 and CDR2 (germline): MGHRA, YSYEKL. The CDR3 sequence is 14 residues long. CDR3 bases: TGCGCCAGCAGCCAACTGGACAGGGCACACGAGCAGTACTTC. This encodes CASSQLDRAHEQYF.

This clone turned up a few times. V usage is TRBV7-2 and J usage is TRBJ2-7; TRBD1 aligns across 8 bases. This CDR3 is 15 amino acids long. The V gene's germline CDR1 is SGHTA and CDR2 FQGNSA. Trimming cost V 5 bases and J 7 bases; bases outside gene matches: 13. As DNA, the CDR3 is TGTGCCAGCAGCAGACAGGGGCCCCTGGGGAGGGAGCAGTACTTC. It is translated as CASSRQGPLGREQYF.

The CDR3 bases are TGTGCCAGCGGGGGAGGGATGGTCTACGAGCAGTACTTC. It codes for CASGGGMVYEQYF. The V gene is TRBV27, the J gene TRBJ2-7; 7 nucleotides align to TRBD2. Looked up from germline, CDR1 is MNHEY and CDR2 is SMNVEV (reference sequence). CDR3 length: 13 amino acids. Losses at the gene ends were 8 bases for V and 3 bases for J; bases not matched to a gene: 7.

The gene calls are TRBV9 and TRBJ2-3, with 8 bases that match TRBD2. CDR3 length equals 15 residues. The germline V gene encodes CDR1 SGDLS and CDR2 YYNGEE. After removal of 10 bases from V and 0 bases from J, the junction contained 10 bases not matched to a gene. CDR3 DNA sequence: TGTGCCGCAGGGCCCGGGGGGGCTAGCACAGATACGCAGTATTTT. Its protein is CAAGPGGASTDTQYF.

This clone was recorded a few times. The V call is TRBV7-2, the J call TRBJ2-2, with D maybe TRBD2 (6 bases). This CDR3 has 14 amino acids. Germline CDR1 and CDR2: SGHTA and FQGNSA. V was cut by 5 bases and J by 6 bases, with 13 bases left in between. The CDR3 is CASSPGVIPGELFF. The CDR3 DNA reads TGTGCCAGCAGCCCGGGGGTCATCCCCGGGGAGCTGTTTTTT.

The table lists this clone with a few counts. The chain employs TRBV30 and TRBJ2-1; D is possibly TRBD1 (5 bases). From germline, CDR1 is GTSNPN and CDR2 SVGIG (reference sequence). The V end was cut by 1 base, the J end by 9 bases, with 13 bases between. The CDR3 extends over 13 amino acids. The CDR3 nucleotides are TGTGCCTGGAGTGGCAAGGGGCAATTTGAGCAGTTCTTC. Translating it yields CAWSGKGQFEQFF.

This clone was observed a handful of times. The rearrangement uses TRBV6-1 and TRBJ2-3; no reliable D call. This CDR3 has 13 residues. The V gene lost 6 bases and the J gene lost 1 base, with 8 bases spanning the gap. Germline CDR1 MNHNS, CDR2 SASEGT. DNA for the CDR3: TGTGCCAGCAGCCGACTCGGCACAGATACGCAGTATTTT. The encoded protein is CASSRLGTDTQYF.